This T cell receptor beta chain derives from a study of T cell clonality in common variable immunodeficiency. The V end was cut by 2 bases, the J end by 0 bases, with 14 bases between. CDR1 is MNHEY, CDR2 SVGEGT, per germline. This CDR3 region has 17 residues. This clone was seen repeatedly, ten times or more. The read stops 3 residues short of the end of the CDR3; the missing end is completed from the germline J gene. Generated by immunoSEQ multiplex PCR, the TCRdb table keeps only in-frame clones and is missing some. Observed in the sample are approximately 37,000 clones, none of them singletons. This TCR derives from a person aged 18 to 69 in good health. The sequencing input was peripheral blood mononuclear cells. This rearrangement joins TRBV6-2 or TRBV6-3 to TRBJ1-5; D might be TRBD1 (5 bases). CDR3 DNA (partial): TGTGCCAGCAGTTACGCAGGAGGGGCTTATAGCAATCAGCCC. The encoded protein is CASSYAGGAYSNQP. In full, the CDR3 is CASSYAGGAYSNQPQHF.